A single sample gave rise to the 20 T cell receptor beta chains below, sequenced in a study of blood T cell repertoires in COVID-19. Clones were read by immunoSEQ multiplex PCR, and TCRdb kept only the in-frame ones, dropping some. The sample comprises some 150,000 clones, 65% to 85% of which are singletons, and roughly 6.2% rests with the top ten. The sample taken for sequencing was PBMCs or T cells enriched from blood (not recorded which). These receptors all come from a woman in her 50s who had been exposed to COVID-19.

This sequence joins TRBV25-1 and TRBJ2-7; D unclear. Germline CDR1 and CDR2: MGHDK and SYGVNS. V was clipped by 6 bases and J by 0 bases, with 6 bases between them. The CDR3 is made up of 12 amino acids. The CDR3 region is CASRAVSYEQYF. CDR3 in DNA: TGTGCCAGCAGGGCAGTCTCCTACGAGCAGTACTTC.

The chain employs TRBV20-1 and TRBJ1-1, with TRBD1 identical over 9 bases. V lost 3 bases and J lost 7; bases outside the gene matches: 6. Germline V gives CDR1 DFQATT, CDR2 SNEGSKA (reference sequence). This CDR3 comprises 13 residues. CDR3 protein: CSASVRQGGEAFF. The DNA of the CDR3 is TGCAGTGCTAGTGTGAGACAGGGGGGTGAAGCTTTCTTT.

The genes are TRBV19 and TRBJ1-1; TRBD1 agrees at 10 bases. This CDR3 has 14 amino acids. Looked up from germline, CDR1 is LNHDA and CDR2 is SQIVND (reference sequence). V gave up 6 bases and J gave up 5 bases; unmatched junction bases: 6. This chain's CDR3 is CASSLDRGLTEAFF. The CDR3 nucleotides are TGTGCCAGTAGCCTTGACAGGGGGCTGACTGAAGCTTTCTTT.

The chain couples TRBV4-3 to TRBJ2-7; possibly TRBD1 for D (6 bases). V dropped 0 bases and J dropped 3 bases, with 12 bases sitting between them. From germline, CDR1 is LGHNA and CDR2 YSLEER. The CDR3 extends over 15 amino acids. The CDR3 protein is CASSQDRAGVYEQYF. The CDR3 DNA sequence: TGCGCCAGCAGCCAAGATAGGGCAGGGGTCTACGAGCAGTACTTC.

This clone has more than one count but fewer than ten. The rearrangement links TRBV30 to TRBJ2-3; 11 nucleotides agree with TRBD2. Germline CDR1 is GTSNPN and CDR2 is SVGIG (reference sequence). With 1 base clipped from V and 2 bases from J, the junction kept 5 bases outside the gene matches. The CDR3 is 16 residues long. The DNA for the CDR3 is TGTGCCTGGAGTGGGGGTAGCGGGAGGGCCACAGATACGCAGTATTTT. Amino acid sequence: CAWSGGSGRATDTQYF.

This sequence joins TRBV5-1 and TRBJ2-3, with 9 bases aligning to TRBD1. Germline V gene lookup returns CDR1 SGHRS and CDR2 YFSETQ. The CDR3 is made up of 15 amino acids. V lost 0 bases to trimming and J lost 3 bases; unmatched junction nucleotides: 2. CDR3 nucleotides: TGCGCCAGCAGCTTGGCTGGGACAGGGACAGATACGCAGTATTTT. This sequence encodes CASSLAGTGTDTQYF. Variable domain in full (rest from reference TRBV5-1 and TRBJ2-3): KAGVTQTPRYLIKTRGQQVTLSCSPISGHRSVSWYQQTPGQGLQFLFEYFSETQRNKGNFPGRFSGRQFSNSRSEMNVSTLELGDSALYLCASSLAGTGTDTQYFGPGTRLTVL.

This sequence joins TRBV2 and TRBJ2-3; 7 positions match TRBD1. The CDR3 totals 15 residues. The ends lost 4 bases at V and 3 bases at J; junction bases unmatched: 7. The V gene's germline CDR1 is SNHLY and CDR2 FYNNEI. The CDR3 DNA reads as TGTGCCAGCAGTGTAAGGGGGCCAGGGACAGATACGCAGTATTTT. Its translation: CASSVRGPGTDTQYF.

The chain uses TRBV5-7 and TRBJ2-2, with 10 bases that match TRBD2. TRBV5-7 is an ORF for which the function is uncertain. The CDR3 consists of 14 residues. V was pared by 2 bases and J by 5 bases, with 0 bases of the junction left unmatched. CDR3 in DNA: TGTGCCAGCAGCTTACTAGCGGGAACCGGGGAGCTGTTTTTT. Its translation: CASSLLAGTGELFF.

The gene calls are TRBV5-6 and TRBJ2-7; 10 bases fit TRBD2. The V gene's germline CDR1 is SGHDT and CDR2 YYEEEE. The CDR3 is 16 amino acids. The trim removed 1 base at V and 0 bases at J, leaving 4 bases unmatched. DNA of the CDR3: TGTGCCAGCAGCTTGAGCGGGAGGGGGAGCTCCTACGAGCAGTACTTC. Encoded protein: CASSLSGRGSSYEQYF.

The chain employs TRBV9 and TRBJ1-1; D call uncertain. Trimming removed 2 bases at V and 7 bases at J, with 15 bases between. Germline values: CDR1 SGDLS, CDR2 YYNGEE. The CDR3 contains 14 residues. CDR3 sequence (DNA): TGTGCCAGCAGCGTCCGCCCGCGGGAGGATGAAGCTTTCTTT. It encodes CASSVRPREDEAFF.

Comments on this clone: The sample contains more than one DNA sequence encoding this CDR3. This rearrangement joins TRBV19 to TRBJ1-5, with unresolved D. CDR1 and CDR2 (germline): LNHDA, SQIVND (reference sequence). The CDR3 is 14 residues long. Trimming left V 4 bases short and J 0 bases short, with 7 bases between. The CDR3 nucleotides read TGTGCCAGTAGTACGGGTAATAGCAATCAGCCCCAGCATTTT. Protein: CASSTGNSNQPQHF.

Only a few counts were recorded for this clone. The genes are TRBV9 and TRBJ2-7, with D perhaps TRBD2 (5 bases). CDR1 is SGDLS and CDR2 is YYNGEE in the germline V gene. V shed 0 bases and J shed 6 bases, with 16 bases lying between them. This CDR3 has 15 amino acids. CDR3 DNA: TGTGCCAGCAGCGTAGGAGGGCGGGTGGATGGCGAGCAGTACTTC. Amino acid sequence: CASSVGGRVDGEQYF. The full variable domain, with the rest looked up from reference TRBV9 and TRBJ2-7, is DSGVTQTPKHLITATGQRVTLRCSPRSGDLSVYWYQQSLDQGLQFLIQYYNGEERAKGNILERFSAQQFPDLHSELNLSSLELGDSALYFCASSVGGRVDGEQYFGPGTRLTVT.

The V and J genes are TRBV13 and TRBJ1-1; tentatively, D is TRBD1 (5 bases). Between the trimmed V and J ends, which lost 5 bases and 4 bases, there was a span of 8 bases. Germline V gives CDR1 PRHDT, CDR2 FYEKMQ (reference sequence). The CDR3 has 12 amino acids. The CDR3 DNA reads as TGTGCCAGCAGCGGGGGGTCCACTGAAGCTTTCTTT. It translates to CASSGGSTEAFF.

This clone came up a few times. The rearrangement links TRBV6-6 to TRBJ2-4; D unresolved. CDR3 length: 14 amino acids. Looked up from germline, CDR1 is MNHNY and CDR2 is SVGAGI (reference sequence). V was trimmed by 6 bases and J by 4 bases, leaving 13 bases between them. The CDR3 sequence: CASRPSETKNIQYF. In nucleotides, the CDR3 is TGTGCCAGCAGACCCTCCGAGACAAAAAACATTCAGTACTTC.

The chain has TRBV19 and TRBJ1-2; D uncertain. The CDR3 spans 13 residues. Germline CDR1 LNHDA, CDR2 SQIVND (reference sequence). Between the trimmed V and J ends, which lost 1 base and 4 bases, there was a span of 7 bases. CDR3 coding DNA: TGTGCCAGTAGTATAGGACCGGGCTATGGCTACACCTTC. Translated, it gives CASSIGPGYGYTF.

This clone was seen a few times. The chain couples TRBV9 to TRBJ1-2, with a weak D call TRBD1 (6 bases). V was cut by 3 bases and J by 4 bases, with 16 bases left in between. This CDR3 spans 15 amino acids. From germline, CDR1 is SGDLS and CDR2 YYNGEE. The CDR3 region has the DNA TGTGCCAGCAGCGGCCAACAGGGATCCCTCTATGGCTACACCTTC. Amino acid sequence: CASSGQQGSLYGYTF.

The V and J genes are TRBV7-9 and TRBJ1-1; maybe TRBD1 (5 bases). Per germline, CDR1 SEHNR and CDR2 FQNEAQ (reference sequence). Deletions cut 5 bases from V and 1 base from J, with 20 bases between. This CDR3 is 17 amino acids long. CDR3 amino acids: CASSPQLRGWGNTEAFF. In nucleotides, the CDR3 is TGTGCCAGCAGCCCCCAATTGCGGGGCTGGGGGAACACTGAAGCTTTCTTT.

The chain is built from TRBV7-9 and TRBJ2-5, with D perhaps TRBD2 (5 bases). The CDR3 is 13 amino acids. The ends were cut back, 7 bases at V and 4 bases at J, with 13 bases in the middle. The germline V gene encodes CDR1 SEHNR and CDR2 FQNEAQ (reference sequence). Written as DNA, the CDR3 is TGTGCCAGCATCCCACTTCGGGGAGAGACCCAGTACTTC. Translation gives CASIPLRGETQYF.

CDR3 loop: CASSSGLAGEQFF. The CDR3 region has the DNA TGTGCCAGCTCATCCGGACTAGCAGGTGAGCAGTTCTTC. The chain carries TRBV18 and TRBJ2-1, with 8 bases aligning to TRBD2. Germline-derived CDR1 and CDR2 are KGHSH and LQKENI. CDR3 size: 13 residues. After removal of 5 bases from V and 9 bases from J, the junction contained 6 bases not matched to a gene.

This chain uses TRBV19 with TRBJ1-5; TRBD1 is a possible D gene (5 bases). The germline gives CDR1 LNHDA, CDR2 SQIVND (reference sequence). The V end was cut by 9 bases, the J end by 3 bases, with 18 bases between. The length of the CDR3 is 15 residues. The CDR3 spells CASGRAGLYNQPQHF. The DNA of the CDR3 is TGTGCCAGCGGTAGGGCAGGGCTCTACAATCAGCCCCAGCATTTT.